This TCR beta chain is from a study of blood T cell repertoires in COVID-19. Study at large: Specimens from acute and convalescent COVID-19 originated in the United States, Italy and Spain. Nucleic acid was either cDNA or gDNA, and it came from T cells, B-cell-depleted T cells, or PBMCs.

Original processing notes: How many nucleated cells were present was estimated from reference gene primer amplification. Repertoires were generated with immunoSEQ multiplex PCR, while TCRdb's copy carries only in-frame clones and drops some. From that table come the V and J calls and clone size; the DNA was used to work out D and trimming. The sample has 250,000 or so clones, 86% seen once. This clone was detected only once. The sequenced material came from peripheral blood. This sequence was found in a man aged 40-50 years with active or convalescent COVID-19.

CDR3 sequence (DNA): TGTGCCAGCAGTTACTCGACTAGCGGGACAAAAGAGACCCAGTACTTC. Amino acids: CASSYSTSGTKETQYF. The chain combines TRBV6-5 with TRBJ2-5; TRBD2 aligns across 11 bases. The V and J ends lost 0 bases and 3 bases, in that order; junction bases with no gene match: 3. CDR3 size: 16 residues. Germline V gene lookup returns CDR1 MNHEY and CDR2 SVGAGI.